These T cell receptor beta chains were read from a single sample in a study of sequential checkpoint blockade in melanoma. Produced via immunoSEQ multiplex PCR; TCRdb's table is partial and in-frame only. The repertoire holds over 5,000 clones, under 30% seen once, with around 20% in the top ten. This sample comprised tumor tissue (inferred from file names), obtained from a patient given nivolumab and ipilimumab in sequence. The origin of the receptors is a human donor with melanoma. Each CDR3 is given with its conserved first and last residue. The D gene is left open where the match is weak. Expanded clones get a size class; other rows say once, few or many, or leave the size out.

V,size,J,D,DNA,CDR3
TRBV19,.,TRBJ1-5,TRBD1,TGTGCCACCGAACAGGGGAGGAGCAATCAGCCCCAGCATTTT,CATEQGRSNQPQHF
TRBV19,.,TRBJ1-2,TRBD1,TGTGCCAGTAGTGTCCGGGACAGGGGTGCCGGCTACACCTTC,CASSVRDRGAGYTF
TRBV27,few,TRBJ1-5,.,TGTGCCAGCCGCCTCCCTGGTCAGCCCCAGCATTTT,CASRLPGQPQHF
TRBV18,.,TRBJ2-7,TRBD1,TGTGCCAGCTCACCCCCGGACAGGGGGACCTACGAGCAGTACTTC,CASSPPDRGTYEQYF
TRBV9,.,TRBJ2-7,.,TGTGCCAGCAGATCCGCAAATCGGTACGAGCAGTACTTC,CASRSANRYEQYF
TRBV11-3,few,TRBJ2-5,.,TGTGCCAGCAGCTTAGAACGGGGGGCGAGGACCCAGTACTTC,CASSLERGARTQYF
TRBV28,.,TRBJ1-5,.,TGTGCCAGCAGTCCCCCCACCGGGGGTGGCAATCAGCCCCAGCATTTT,CASSPPTGGGNQPQHF
TRBV14,.,TRBJ1-4,TRBD1,TGTGCCAGCAGCCCACAGGGGCTTCCTGGGGAAAAACTGTTTTTT,CASSPQGLPGEKLFF
TRBV6-8,few,TRBJ2-1,TRBD1,TGTGCCATCAGTGTGGGACAGGCCTACAATGAGCAGTTCTTC,CAISVGQAYNEQFF
TRBV19,.,TRBJ1-1,.,TGTGCCAGTATCCCAGGGTTGCGAAGCACTGAAGCTTTCTTT,CASIPGLRSTEAFF
TRBV7-6,.,TRBJ2-7,TRBD1,TGTGCCAGCAGGGAAACGGGACAGGGGCGACGGGGTATCGAGCAGTACTTC,CASRETGQGRRGIEQYF
TRBV11-3,.,TRBJ2-7,TRBD2,TGTGCCAGCAACCGGGGGGGGAGCTCCTACGAGCAGTACTTC,CASNRGGSSYEQYF
TRBV11-3,few,TRBJ2-1,TRBD2,TGTGCCAGCAGCTTTCAGCGGGGGGGCCGAAATGAGCAGTTCTTC,CASSFQRGGRNEQFF
TRBV15,.,TRBJ1-4,.,TGTGCCACCAGCAGAGTCGGGAACACCCATGAAAAACTGTTTTTT,CATSRVGNTHEKLFF
TRBV7-6,many,TRBJ1-1,TRBD1,TGTGCCAGCAGCTTGTGGGGGACAGGGTCCCCTGAAGCTTTCTTT,CASSLWGTGSPEAFF
TRBV28,.,TRBJ2-2,.,TGTGCCAGCAGTTTTTGGACCGGGGAGCTGTTTTTT,CASSFWTGELFF
TRBV9,few,TRBJ2-3,TRBD1,TGTGCCAGCACCGACAGGGTTCTGACAGATACGCAGTATTTT,CASTDRVLTDTQYF
TRBV11-3,.,TRBJ1-6,.,TGTGCCAGCAGCTTAAGGGACTATAATTCACCCCTCCACTTT,CASSLRDYNSPLHF
TRBV19,.,TRBJ2-5,.,TGTGCCAGTAGTATGCAGGGTGTGGAGACCCAGTACTTC,CASSMQGVETQYF
TRBV6-8,.,TRBJ2-5,.,TGTGCCAGCAGTTACTCGGGTTCTAGAGTACAAGAGACCCAGTACTTC,CASSYSGSRVQETQYF
TRBV9,few,TRBJ1-1,.,TGTGCCAGCAGCGTCACAGGGTCCTCGAACACTGAAGCTTTCTTT,CASSVTGSSNTEAFF
TRBV11-3,few,TRBJ2-3,.,TGTGCCAGCAGAGCTACCCTTAGCACAGATACGCAGTATTTT,CASRATLSTDTQYF
TRBV29-1,.,TRBJ1-2,TRBD1,TGCAGCGTTGGCCGGACAGGGAGATATGGCTACACCTTC,CSVGRTGRYGYTF
TRBV11-1,.,TRBJ2-7,.,TGTGCCAGCAGCCCCCGGGCACAGACCTACGAGCAGTACTTC,CASSPRAQTYEQYF
TRBV28,few,TRBJ1-1,.,TGTGCCAGCAGCCGAACCGGGACTGGGGGGGCTGAAGCTTTCTTT,CASSRTGTGGAEAFF
TRBV18,.,TRBJ2-1,TRBD2,TGTGCCAGCTCAACTAGCGGGGGGAGCTCCTACAATGAGCAGTTCTTC,CASSTSGGSSYNEQFF
TRBV19,.,TRBJ2-3,.,TGTGCCAGTAGTCAGTCAGGCGCAGATACGCAGTATTTT,CASSQSGADTQYF
TRBV19,.,TRBJ1-4,.,TGTGCCAGTAGTATCAGACAGACAACTAATGAAAAACTGTTTTTT,CASSIRQTTNEKLFF
TRBV6-7,large,TRBJ1-1,.,TGTGCCATTCGACAGTCCACTGAAGCTTTCTTT,CAIRQSTEAFF
TRBV7-5,.,TRBJ2-7,.,TGTGCCAGCAGCCAGCAGGCTACTCCCTCCTACGAGCAGTACTTC,CASSQQATPSYEQYF
TRBV11-3,many,TRBJ2-1,TRBD2,TGTGCCAGCAGCCGGATAGCGGGGACCTACAATGAGCAGTTCTTC,CASSRIAGTYNEQFF
TRBV11-3,many,TRBJ2-5,TRBD2,TGTGCCAGCAGCTTAGATGCTAGCGGGGGGAGGGAGACCCAGTACTTC,CASSLDASGGRETQYF
TRBV15,few,TRBJ1-4,.,TGTGCCACCAGCAGAGATGGGGTGGGGGCTGAAAAACTGTTTTTT,CATSRDGVGAEKLFF
TRBV5-1,.,TRBJ2-3,TRBD2,TGCGCCAGCAGCAACGGGGGGGCCTTTCCTACGCAGTATTTT,CASSNGGAFPTQYF
TRBV5-1,.,TRBJ1-1,.,TGCGCCAGCAGCCCCCGGGACAAGCTGAACACTGAAGCTTTCTTT,CASSPRDKLNTEAFF
TRBV11-3,medium-sized,TRBJ2-1,TRBD1,TGTGCCAGCAGCTTCACAGGGGGAAACTACAATGAGCAGTTCTTC,CASSFTGGNYNEQFF
TRBV28,few,TRBJ1-4,TRBD1,TGTGCCAGCAGTGGGACAGGAGGAGATGAAAAACTGTTTTTT,CASSGTGGDEKLFF
TRBV6-8,few,TRBJ2-3,TRBD2,TGTGCCAGCAGAATCCAGACTAGCGGGGGGGCCGTACATACGCAGTATTTT,CASRIQTSGGAVHTQYF
TRBV9,many,TRBJ2-6,.,TGTGCCAGCAGTCCCAATTCTGGGGCCAACGTCCTGACTTTC,CASSPNSGANVLTF
TRBV6-1,few,TRBJ2-7,TRBD1,TGTGCCAGCAGTGAAGCTCTCCCGGGACAGGGCTCCTACGAGCAGTACTTC,CASSEALPGQGSYEQYF
TRBV5-1,.,TRBJ1-4,.,TGCGCCAGCAGCTTGGGTCGTTTTAATGAAAAACTGTTTTTT,CASSLGRFNEKLFF
TRBV6-8,.,TRBJ1-5,.,TGTGCCAGCAGCCACCCCGAGATGGCAGGGAATAGCAATCAGCCCCAGCATTTT,CASSHPEMAGNSNQPQHF
TRBV6-7,few,TRBJ2-2,.,TGTGCCACCGGTGGGGTTGGGGAGCTGTTTTTT,CATGGVGELFF
TRBV4-1,many,TRBJ2-1,.,TGCGCCAGCAGCCAACCCCGTGGGAAAGGGGCGATCCCCTCCTACAATGAGCAGTTCTTC,CASSQPRGKGAIPSYNEQFF
TRBV30,few,TRBJ2-1,.,TGTGCCTGGAGTGTACTTGGGACAAGCTACAATGAGCAGTTCTTC,CAWSVLGTSYNEQFF
TRBV11-3,.,TRBJ2-2,TRBD1,TGTGCCAGCAGCCCCCTCAGACAGGGGCGAGGAATTCTCGGGGAGCTGTTTTTT,CASSPLRQGRGILGELFF
TRBV9,medium-sized,TRBJ2-6,TRBD1,TGTGCCAGCAGCGCCGCCACAGGGGCTGGGGCCAACGTCCTGACTTTC,CASSAATGAGANVLTF
TRBV9,medium-sized,TRBJ2-3,TRBD2,TGTGCCAGCAGCGTAGAGTCTAGCGGGGTATCAGATACGCAGTATTTT,CASSVESSGVSDTQYF
TRBV6-8,.,TRBJ2-7,.,TGTGCCAGCAGTTACTCAGGACAGTACGAGCAGTACTTC,CASSYSGQYEQYF
TRBV28,.,TRBJ1-2,.,TGTGCCAGCAGTCCCCCGGGGGGGTTTGGCTATGGCTACACCTTC,CASSPPGGFGYGYTF
TRBV2,few,TRBJ2-7,TRBD1,TGTGCCAGCAGACCTACACAACCCAGACAGGGATCATATGAGCAGTACTTC,CASRPTQPRQGSYEQYF
TRBV9,few,TRBJ2-1,.,TGTGCCAGCAGCCCCTACACCTACAATGAGCAGTTCTTC,CASSPYTYNEQFF
TRBV12-5,many,TRBJ2-5,.,TGTGCCAGCACCTCCCGGAAGAGACCCCAGTACTTC,CASTSRKRPQYF
TRBV28,few,TRBJ2-1,TRBD2,TGTGCCAGCAGTTATGGCGGGAGCTCCTACAATGAGCAGTTCTTC,CASSYGGSSYNEQFF
TRBV6-8,.,TRBJ1-5,.,TGTGCCAGCAGTTACTCTCCAGGGTATCAGCCCCAGCATTTT,CASSYSPGYQPQHF
TRBV6-8,many,TRBJ1-5,.,TGTGCCAGCAGCCCCGGGGCATCAAGATACCAGCCCCAGCATTTT,CASSPGASRYQPQHF
TRBV23-1,.,TRBJ2-4,.,TGCGCCAGCAGACCGGGACAAAACACTGGGGACATTCAGTACTTC,CASRPGQNTGDIQYF
TRBV9,many,TRBJ1-2,.,TGTGCCAGCAGCTCCCCCAGGAACTATGGCTACACCTTC,CASSSPRNYGYTF
TRBV5-1,.,TRBJ1-6,TRBD1,TGCGCCAGCAGCTTGCGACAGGGTAATAATTCACCCCTCCACTTT,CASSLRQGNNSPLHF